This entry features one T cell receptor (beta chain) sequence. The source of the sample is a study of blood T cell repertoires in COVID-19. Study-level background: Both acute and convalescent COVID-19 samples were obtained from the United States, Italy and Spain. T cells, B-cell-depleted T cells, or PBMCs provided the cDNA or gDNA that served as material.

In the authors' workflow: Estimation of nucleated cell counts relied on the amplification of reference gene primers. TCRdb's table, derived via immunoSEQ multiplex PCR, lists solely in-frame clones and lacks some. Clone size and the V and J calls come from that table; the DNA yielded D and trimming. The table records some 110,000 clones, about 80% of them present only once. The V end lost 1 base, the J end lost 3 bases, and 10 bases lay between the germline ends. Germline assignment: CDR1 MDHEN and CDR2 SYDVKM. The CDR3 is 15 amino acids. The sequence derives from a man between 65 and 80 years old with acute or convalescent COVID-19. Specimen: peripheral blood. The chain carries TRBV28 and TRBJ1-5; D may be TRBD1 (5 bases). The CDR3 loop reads CASSLLGEANQPQHF. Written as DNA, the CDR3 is TGTGCCAGCAGTTTATTAGGGGAGGCCAATCAGCCCCAGCATTTT. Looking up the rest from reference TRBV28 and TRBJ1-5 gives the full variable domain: DVKVTQSSRYLVKRTGEKVFLECVQDMDHENMFWYRQDPGLGLRLIYFSYDVKMKEKGDIPEGYSVSREKKERFSLILESASTNQTSMYLCASSLLGEANQPQHFGDGTRLSIL.